This section outlines one T cell receptor (beta chain) sequence together with its context. The antigen is undetermined. This specimen comes from a study of regulatory T cells in long-lasting Graves disease. Specified time point: persistent/refractory GD, antithyroid drugs over 5 years with positive TRAb. With RNA extracted from PBMCs as input, the TCR library was made. CDR3-region Arm-PCR and iRepertoire HTBI primers produced the TCR beta libraries. In TCRdb, the multiplex PCR reads were re-called with MiXCR into one record per CDR3 protein. The sample lists a few hundred thousand distinct CDR3 sequences, 23% occurring once. Study conclusions and caveats: Lower TCR diversity characterized persistent Graves' patients relative to newly diagnosed patients. Peripheral blood, not thyroid tissue, was the sole material studied.

This receptor was identified in a female donor with Graves disease. The sample consisted of peripheral blood mononuclear cells (PBMCs), taken when the disease was refractory, from a patient treated with antithyroid drugs.

The DNA of the CDR3 is TGTGCCAGCAGTGAGCAGGAAAATGAGCAGTTCTTC. Protein: CASSEQENEQFF. V and J are TRBV2 and TRBJ2-1; no clear D. V gave up 3 bases and J gave up 7 bases, with 7 bases separating them. The CDR3 runs 12 residues. Germline values: CDR1 SNHLY, CDR2 FYNNEI.